The clone carrying this T cell receptor beta chain was seen only a few times. Its antigen is not identified. This entry belongs to a study of vaccination and CD4 T cells after COVID-19. At the level of the study: SARS-CoV-2, HCoV-NL63, HCoV-OC43 and HCoV-229E supplied the overlapping spike peptides used to stimulate cells. The authors gave control cultures a CEFX pool, an HIV-1 Nef pool, or no peptide. Broader study findings: Early post-infection timepoints were not included, and relatively few convalescent patients were studied.

Treatment given: approximately 9-day PBMC culture with coronavirus spike peptide pools or control peptides (ViraFEST assay). According to the study, CD4+ T cells from the unexposed donor were gathered ahead of the COVID-19 pandemic (2011-2018). Cultured CD4+ T cell DNA was sequenced using the Oncomine TCR Beta short-read assay. The authors extracted genomic DNA from cultured CD4+ T cells. TCRdb re-called the PCR reads with MiXCR, one entry per CDR3 protein. The sample has over 5,500 distinct CDR3 sequences; around 35% are singletons. V lost 7 bases and J 1 base, leaving 8 bases between the germline ends. Germline CDR1 and CDR2: SNHLY and FYNNEI. This CDR3 spans 13 amino acids.

V gene TRBV2 combines with J gene TRBJ1-5; D is uncertain. The sample consisted of CD4+ T cells from blood, cultured in vitro. The source is a human donor in good health. The CDR3 here is CASMADSNQPQHF. CDR3 DNA sequence: TGTGCCAGCATGGCAGACAGCAATCAGCCCCAGCATTTT.